Listed below are T cell receptor beta chains from one sample, sequenced in a study of CD8 T cells in Susac syndrome. TCRdb ran MiXCR on the immunoSEQ multiplex PCR reads and lists one entry per CDR3 protein. The repertoire holds roughly 200,000 distinct CDR3 sequences, with approximately 94% as singletons. Sequencing input: CD4+ T cells from PBMCs. All receptors derive from a human donor in good health. The CDR3 runs from the conserved cysteine through the conserved F or W. Each record gives: CDR3 length, V gene, clone size, J gene, D gene, CDR3 protein, CDR3 DNA. A D gene is named only where the DNA matches it firmly. Part of the rows lack a size; the others show once, few, many or a class for expanded clones.

cdr3_length: 13; v_call: TRBV29-1; clone_size: -; j_call: TRBJ2-2; d_call: -; cdr3_aa: CSVASTETGELFF; cdr3_nt: TGCAGCGTTGCCTCAACAGAGACCGGGGAGCTGTTTTTT
cdr3_length: 12; v_call: TRBV20-1; clone_size: -; j_call: TRBJ2-1; d_call: -; cdr3_aa: CSARGDVGEQFF; cdr3_nt: TGCAGTGCTAGAGGCGACGTTGGTGAGCAGTTCTTC
cdr3_length: 14; v_call: TRBV7-2; clone_size: -; j_call: TRBJ1-5; d_call: -; cdr3_aa: CASSLALSNQPQHF; cdr3_nt: TGTGCCAGCAGCTTAGCGCTGAGCAATCAGCCCCAGCATTTT
cdr3_length: 15; v_call: TRBV7-9; clone_size: -; j_call: TRBJ1-5; d_call: -; cdr3_aa: CASSLQGYSNQPQHF; cdr3_nt: TGTGCCAGCAGCTTACAGGGCTATAGCAATCAGCCCCAGCATTTT
cdr3_length: 13; v_call: TRBV7-2; clone_size: -; j_call: TRBJ1-5; d_call: -; cdr3_aa: CASSLMGNQPQHF; cdr3_nt: TGTGCCAGCAGCTTAATGGGTAATCAGCCCCAGCATTTT
cdr3_length: 13; v_call: TRBV30; clone_size: -; j_call: TRBJ2-5; d_call: -; cdr3_aa: CAWSSGNQETQYF; cdr3_nt: TGTGCCTGGAGTTCAGGGAACCAAGAGACCCAGTACTTC
cdr3_length: 13; v_call: TRBV2; clone_size: -; j_call: TRBJ1-2; d_call: -; cdr3_aa: CASSDTGSGGYTF; cdr3_nt: TGTGCCAGCAGTGATACAGGGTCGGGAGGCTACACCTTC
cdr3_length: 16; v_call: TRBV4-2; clone_size: -; j_call: TRBJ2-1; d_call: -; cdr3_aa: CASSQDYLRSYNEQFF; cdr3_nt: TGTGCCAGCAGCCAAGATTATCTCCGCTCCTACAATGAGCAGTTCTTC
cdr3_length: 13; v_call: TRBV12-3/TRBV12-4; clone_size: once; j_call: TRBJ2-2; d_call: -; cdr3_aa: CASSRSGTGELFF; cdr3_nt: TGTGCCAGCAGCCGATCCGGCACCGGGGAGCTGTTTTTT
cdr3_length: 13; v_call: TRBV27; clone_size: -; j_call: TRBJ1-2; d_call: -; cdr3_aa: CASSPRDKDGYTF; cdr3_nt: TGTGCCAGCAGCCCGCGGGACAAAGATGGCTACACCTTC
cdr3_length: 14; v_call: TRBV7-2; clone_size: -; j_call: TRBJ2-7; d_call: -; cdr3_aa: CASSFSGGTYEQYF; cdr3_nt: TGTGCCAGCAGCTTTTCAGGGGGGACCTACGAGCAGTACTTC
cdr3_length: 11; v_call: TRBV29-1; clone_size: few; j_call: TRBJ2-5; d_call: -; cdr3_aa: CSVDSGETQYF; cdr3_nt: TGCAGCGTTGATTCCGGGGAGACCCAGTACTTC
cdr3_length: 14; v_call: TRBV7-2; clone_size: -; j_call: TRBJ2-7; d_call: -; cdr3_aa: CASSLETETYEQYF; cdr3_nt: TGTGCCAGCAGCTTAGAAACGGAAACCTACGAGCAGTACTTC
cdr3_length: 13; v_call: TRBV18; clone_size: -; j_call: TRBJ1-2; d_call: TRBD1; cdr3_aa: CASSLEQGEGYTF; cdr3_nt: TGTGCCAGCTCACTGGAACAGGGGGAAGGCTACACCTTC
cdr3_length: 13; v_call: TRBV28; clone_size: -; j_call: TRBJ2-7; d_call: -; cdr3_aa: CATLNPGSYEQYF; cdr3_nt: TGTGCCACCTTAAACCCCGGCAGCTACGAGCAGTACTTC
cdr3_length: 15; v_call: TRBV20-1; clone_size: -; j_call: TRBJ2-1; d_call: TRBD2; cdr3_aa: CSARDPGGPYNEQFF; cdr3_nt: TGCAGTGCTAGAGATCCGGGAGGGCCCTACAATGAGCAGTTCTTC
cdr3_length: 15; v_call: TRBV4-3; clone_size: -; j_call: TRBJ2-3; d_call: TRBD1; cdr3_aa: CASSEGQGKTDTQYF; cdr3_nt: TGCGCCAGCAGCGAAGGACAGGGGAAAACAGATACGCAGTATTTT
cdr3_length: 14; v_call: TRBV30; clone_size: -; j_call: TRBJ2-4; d_call: TRBD1; cdr3_aa: CAGGTGLAKNIQYF; cdr3_nt: TGTGCTGGCGGGACAGGCCTGGCCAAAAACATTCAGTACTTC
cdr3_length: 13; v_call: TRBV6-2/TRBV6-3; clone_size: -; j_call: TRBJ2-5; d_call: TRBD2; cdr3_aa: CASSGRPDGTQYF; cdr3_nt: TGTGCCAGTAGCGGGAGGCCCGATGGGACCCAGTACTTC
cdr3_length: 13; v_call: TRBV20-1; clone_size: -; j_call: TRBJ1-5; d_call: -; cdr3_aa: CSARGPDNQPQHF; cdr3_nt: TGCAGTGCGAGGGGACCGGACAATCAGCCCCAGCATTTT
cdr3_length: 13; v_call: TRBV20-1; clone_size: -; j_call: TRBJ2-3; d_call: -; cdr3_aa: CSASGTAQATQYF; cdr3_nt: TGCAGTGCTTCCGGGACGGCGCAAGCTACGCAGTATTTT
cdr3_length: 14; v_call: TRBV29-1; clone_size: -; j_call: TRBJ2-5; d_call: -; cdr3_aa: CSVGERPFQETQYF; cdr3_nt: TGCAGCGTTGGTGAACGCCCCTTCCAAGAGACCCAGTACTTC
cdr3_length: 14; v_call: TRBV24-1; clone_size: -; j_call: TRBJ2-2; d_call: -; cdr3_aa: CATSDLIGSGELFF; cdr3_nt: TGTGCCACCAGTGATTTGATTGGGAGCGGGGAGCTGTTTTTT
cdr3_length: 11; v_call: TRBV30; clone_size: -; j_call: TRBJ2-1; d_call: -; cdr3_aa: CAWSPGNEQFF; cdr3_nt: TGTGCCTGGAGCCCTGGCAATGAGCAGTTCTTC